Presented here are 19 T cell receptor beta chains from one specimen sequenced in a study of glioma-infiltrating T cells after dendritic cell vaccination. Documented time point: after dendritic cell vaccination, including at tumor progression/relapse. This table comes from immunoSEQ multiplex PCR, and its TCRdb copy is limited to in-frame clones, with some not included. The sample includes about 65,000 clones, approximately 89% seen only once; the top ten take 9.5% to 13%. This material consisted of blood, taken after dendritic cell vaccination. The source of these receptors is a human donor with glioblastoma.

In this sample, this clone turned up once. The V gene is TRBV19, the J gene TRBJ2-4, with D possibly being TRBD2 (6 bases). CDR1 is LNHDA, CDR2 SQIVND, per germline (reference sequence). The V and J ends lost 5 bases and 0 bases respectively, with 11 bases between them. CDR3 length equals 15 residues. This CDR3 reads CASSVQGLAKNIQYF. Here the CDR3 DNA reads TGTGCCAGTAGTGTCCAGGGACTAGCCAAAAACATTCAGTACTTC.

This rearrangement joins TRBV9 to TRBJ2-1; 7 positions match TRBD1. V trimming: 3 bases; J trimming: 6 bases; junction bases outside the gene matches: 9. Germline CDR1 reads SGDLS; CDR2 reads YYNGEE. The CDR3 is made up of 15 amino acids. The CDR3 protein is CASSARDSPFNEQFF. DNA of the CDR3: TGTGCCAGCAGCGCCCGGGACAGCCCATTCAATGAGCAGTTCTTC.

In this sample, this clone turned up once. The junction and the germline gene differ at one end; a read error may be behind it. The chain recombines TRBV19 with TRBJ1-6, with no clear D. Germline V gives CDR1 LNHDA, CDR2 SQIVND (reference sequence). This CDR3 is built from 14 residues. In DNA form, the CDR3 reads TGTGCCAGTAGTATATTCGACTATAATTCCCCCCTCCACTTT. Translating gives CASSIFDYNSPLHF.

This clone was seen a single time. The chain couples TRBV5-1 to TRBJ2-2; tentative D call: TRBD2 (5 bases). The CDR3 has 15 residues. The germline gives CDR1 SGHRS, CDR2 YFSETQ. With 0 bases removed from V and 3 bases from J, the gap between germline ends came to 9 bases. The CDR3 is CASSLVRGYTGELFF. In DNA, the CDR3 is TGCGCCAGCAGCTTGGTCCGGGGTTACACCGGGGAGCTGTTTTTT.

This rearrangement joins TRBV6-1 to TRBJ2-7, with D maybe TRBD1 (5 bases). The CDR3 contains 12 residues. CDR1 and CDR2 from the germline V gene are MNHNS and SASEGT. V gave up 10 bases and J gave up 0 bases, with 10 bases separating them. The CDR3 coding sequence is TGTGCCACCAGGGTCTACTCCTACGAGCAGTACTTC. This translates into CATRVYSYEQYF.

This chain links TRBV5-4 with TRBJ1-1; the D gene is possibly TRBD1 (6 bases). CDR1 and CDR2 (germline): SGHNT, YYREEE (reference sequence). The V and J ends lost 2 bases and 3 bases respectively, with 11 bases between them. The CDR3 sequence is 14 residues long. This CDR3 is CASSFDRGYTEAFF. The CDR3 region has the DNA TGTGCCAGCAGCTTCGATAGGGGGTACACTGAAGCTTTCTTT.

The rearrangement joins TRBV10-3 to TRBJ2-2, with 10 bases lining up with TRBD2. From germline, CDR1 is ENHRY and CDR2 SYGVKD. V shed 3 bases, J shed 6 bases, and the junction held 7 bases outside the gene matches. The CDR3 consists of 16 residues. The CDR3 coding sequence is TGTGCCATCAGTGACCCCGCAGCGGGAGGGGCCGGGGAGCTGTTTTTT. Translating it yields CAISDPAAGGAGELFF.

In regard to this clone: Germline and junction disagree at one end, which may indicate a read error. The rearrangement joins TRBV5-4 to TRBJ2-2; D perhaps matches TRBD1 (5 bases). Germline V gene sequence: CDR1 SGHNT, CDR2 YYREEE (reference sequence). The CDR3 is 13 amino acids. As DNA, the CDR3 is TGTGCCAGCAGCTTGGGGGGCACCGGAGAGCTGTTTTTT. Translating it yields CASSLGGTGELFF.

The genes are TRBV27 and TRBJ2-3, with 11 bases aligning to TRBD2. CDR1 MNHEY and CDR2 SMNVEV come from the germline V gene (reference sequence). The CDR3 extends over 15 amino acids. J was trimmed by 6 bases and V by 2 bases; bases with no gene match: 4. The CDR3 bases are TGTGCCAGCAGTTTAGGGACTAGCGGTTGGGATACGCAGTATTTT. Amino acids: CASSLGTSGWDTQYF.

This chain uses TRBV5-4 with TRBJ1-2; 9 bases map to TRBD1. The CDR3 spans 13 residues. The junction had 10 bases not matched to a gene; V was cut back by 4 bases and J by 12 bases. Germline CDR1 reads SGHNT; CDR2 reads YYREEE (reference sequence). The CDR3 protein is CASSPLQGQGNTF. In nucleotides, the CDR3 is TGTGCCAGCAGCCCACTTCAGGGACAGGGAAACACCTTC. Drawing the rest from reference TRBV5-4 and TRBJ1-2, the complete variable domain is ETGVTQSPTHLIKTRGQQVTLRCSSQSGHNTVSWYQQALGQGPQFIFQYYREEENGRGNFPPRFSGLQFPNYSSELNVNALELDDSALYLCASSPLQGQGNTFGSGTRLTVV.

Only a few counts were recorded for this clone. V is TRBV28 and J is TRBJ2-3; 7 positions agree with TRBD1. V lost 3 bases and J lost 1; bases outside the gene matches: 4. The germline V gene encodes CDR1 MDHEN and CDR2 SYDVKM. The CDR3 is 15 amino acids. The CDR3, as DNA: TGTGCCAGCAGTTTTCCTGGGACAGGCACAGATACGCAGTATTTT. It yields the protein CASSFPGTGTDTQYF. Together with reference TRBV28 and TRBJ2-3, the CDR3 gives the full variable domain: DVKVTQSSRYLVKRTGEKVFLECVQDMDHENMFWYRQDPGLGLRLIYFSYDVKMKEKGDIPEGYSVSREKKERFSLILESASTNQTSMYLCASSFPGTGTDTQYFGPGTRLTVL.

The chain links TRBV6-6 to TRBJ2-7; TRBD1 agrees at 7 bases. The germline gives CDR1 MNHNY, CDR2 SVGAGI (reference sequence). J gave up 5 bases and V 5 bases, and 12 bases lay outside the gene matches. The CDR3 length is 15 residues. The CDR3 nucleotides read TGTGCCAGCAGTGCCCAGCCAAGGGGGCGGGACGAGCAGTACTTC. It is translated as CASSAQPRGRDEQYF.

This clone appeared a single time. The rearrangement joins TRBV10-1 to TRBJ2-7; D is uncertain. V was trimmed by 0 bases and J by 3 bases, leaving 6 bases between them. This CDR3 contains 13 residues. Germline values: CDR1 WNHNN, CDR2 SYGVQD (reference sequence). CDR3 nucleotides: TGCGCCAGCAGTGAGTCGAGTCGCTACGAGCAGTACTTC. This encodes CASSESSRYEQYF.

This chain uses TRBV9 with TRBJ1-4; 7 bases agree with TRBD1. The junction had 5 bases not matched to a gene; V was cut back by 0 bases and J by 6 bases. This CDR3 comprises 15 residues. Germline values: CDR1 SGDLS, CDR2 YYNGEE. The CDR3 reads CASSVGQGRDEKLFF. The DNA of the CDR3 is TGTGCCAGCAGCGTAGGACAGGGTCGGGATGAAAAACTGTTTTTT. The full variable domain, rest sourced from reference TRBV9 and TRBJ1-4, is DSGVTQTPKHLITATGQRVTLRCSPRSGDLSVYWYQQSLDQGLQFLIQYYNGEERAKGNILERFSAQQFPDLHSELNLSSLELGDSALYFCASSVGQGRDEKLFFGSGTQLSVL.

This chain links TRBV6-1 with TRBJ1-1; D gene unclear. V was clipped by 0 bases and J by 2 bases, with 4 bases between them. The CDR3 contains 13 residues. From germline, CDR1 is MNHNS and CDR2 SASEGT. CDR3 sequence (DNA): TGTGCCAGCAGTGAAGCGAGTAACACTGAAGCTTTCTTT. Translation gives CASSEASNTEAFF.

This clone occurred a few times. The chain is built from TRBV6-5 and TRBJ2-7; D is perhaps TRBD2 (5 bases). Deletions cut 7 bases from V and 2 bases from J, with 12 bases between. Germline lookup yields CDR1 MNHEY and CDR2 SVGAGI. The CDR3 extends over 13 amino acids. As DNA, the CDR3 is TGTGCCAGCACCTCCCAGACTACCTACGAGCAGTACTTC. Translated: CASTSQTTYEQYF.

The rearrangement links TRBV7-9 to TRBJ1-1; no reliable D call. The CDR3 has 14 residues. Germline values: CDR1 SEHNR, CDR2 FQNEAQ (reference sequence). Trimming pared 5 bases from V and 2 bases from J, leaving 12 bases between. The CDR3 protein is CASSGKGGNTEAFF. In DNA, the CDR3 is TGTGCCAGCAGCGGGAAGGGAGGCAACACTGAAGCTTTCTTT.

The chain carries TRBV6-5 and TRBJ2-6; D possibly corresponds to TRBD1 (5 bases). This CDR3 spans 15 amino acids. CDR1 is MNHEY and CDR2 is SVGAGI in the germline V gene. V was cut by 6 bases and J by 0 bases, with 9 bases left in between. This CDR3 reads CASRQASSGANVLTF. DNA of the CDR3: TGTGCCAGCAGACAGGCCAGCTCTGGGGCCAACGTCCTGACTTTC.

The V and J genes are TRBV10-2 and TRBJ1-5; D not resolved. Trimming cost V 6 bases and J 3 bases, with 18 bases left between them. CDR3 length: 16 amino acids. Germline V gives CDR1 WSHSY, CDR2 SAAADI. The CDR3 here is CASSHNPPGANQPQHF. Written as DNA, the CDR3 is TGCGCCAGCAGCCACAACCCCCCGGGAGCCAATCAGCCCCAGCATTTT.